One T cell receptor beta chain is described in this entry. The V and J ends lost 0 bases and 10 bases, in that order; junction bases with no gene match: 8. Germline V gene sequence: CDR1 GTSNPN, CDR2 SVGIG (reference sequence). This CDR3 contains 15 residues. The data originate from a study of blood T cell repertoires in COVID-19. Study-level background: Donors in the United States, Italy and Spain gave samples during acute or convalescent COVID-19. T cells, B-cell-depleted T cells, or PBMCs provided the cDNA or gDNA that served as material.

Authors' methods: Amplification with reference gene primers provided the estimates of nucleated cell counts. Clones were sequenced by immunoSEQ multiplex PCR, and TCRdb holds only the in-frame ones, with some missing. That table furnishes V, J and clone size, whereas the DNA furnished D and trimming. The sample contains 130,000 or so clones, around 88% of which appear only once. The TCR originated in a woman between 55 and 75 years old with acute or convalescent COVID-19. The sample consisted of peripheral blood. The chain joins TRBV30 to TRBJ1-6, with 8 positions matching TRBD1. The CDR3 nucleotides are TGTGCCTGGAGTGTTAGTCCAGGGGGCTACTCACCCCTCCACTTT. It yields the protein CAWSVSPGGYSPLHF. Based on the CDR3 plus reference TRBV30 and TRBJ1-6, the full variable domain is SQTIHQWPATLVQPVGSPLSLECTVEGTSNPNLYWYRQAAGRGLQLLFYSVGIGQISSEVPQNLSASRPQDRQFILSSKKLLLSDSGFYLCAWSVSPGGYSPLHFGNGTRLTVT.